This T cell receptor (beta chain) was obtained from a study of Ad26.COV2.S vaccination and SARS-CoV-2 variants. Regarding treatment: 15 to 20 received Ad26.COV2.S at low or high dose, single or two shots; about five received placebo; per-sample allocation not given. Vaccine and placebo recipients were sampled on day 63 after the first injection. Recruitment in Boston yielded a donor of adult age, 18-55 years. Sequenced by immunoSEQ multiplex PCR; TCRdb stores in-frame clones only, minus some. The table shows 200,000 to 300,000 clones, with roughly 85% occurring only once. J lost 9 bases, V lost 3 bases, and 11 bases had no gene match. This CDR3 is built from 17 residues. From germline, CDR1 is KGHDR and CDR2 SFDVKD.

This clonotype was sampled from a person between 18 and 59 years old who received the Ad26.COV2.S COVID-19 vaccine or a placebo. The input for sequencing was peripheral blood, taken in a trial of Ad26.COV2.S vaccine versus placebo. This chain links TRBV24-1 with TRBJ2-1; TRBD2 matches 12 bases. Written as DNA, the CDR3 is TGTGCCACCAGTGATCTCGAGACTAGCGGGAGATCGGGTGAGCAGTTCTTC. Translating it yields CATSDLETSGRSGEQFF.